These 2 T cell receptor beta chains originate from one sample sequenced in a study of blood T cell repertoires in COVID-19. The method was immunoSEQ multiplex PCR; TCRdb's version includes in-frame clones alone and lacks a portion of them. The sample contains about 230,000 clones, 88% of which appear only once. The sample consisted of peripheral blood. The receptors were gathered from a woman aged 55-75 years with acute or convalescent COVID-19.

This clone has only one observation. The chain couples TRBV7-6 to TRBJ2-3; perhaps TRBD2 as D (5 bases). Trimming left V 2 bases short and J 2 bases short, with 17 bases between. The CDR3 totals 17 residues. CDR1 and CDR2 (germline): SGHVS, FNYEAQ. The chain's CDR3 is CASSLRLGSANTDTQYF. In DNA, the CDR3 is TGTGCCAGCAGCTTAAGATTGGGTAGCGCGAACACAGATACGCAGTATTTT. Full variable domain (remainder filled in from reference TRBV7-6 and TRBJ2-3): GAGVSQSPRYKVTKRGQDVALRCDPISGHVSLYWYRQALGQGPEFLTYFNYEAQQDKSGLPNDRFSAERPEGSISTLTIQRTEQRDSAMYRCASSLRLGSANTDTQYFGPGTRLTVL.

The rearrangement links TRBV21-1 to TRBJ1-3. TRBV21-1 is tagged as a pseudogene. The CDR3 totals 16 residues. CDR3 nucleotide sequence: TGTGCCAGCAGCAAAGCGCCCAGAGGCGGTGGAAACACCATATATTTT. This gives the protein CASSKAPRGGGNTIYF.